This T cell receptor (beta chain) is from a study of monozygotic twins with inflammatory bowel disease. General study results and limits: Lower sharing of clonotypes with other individuals was seen in IBD patients than in healthy twins. This was most marked in patients showing signs of disease activity. Patients with IBD had less TCRbeta diversity (inverse Simpson) than their healthy co-twins.

Researchers used about 4,000 ng of total RNA for each TCR library. Added by template switching were UMIs that each held a 6-nucleotide sample barcode. TCRdb re-called the 5' RACE reads; every CDR3 protein appears as one record, without DNA. This sample's table reports 350,000 to 550,000 distinct CDR3 sequences. Of note for this clonotype: Its antigen is unknown.

There are 18 residues in the CDR3. Germline values: CDR1 SGHRS, CDR2 YFSETQ. The chain joins TRBV5-1 to TRBJ2-7; TCRdb indicates TRBD2, and absent DNA this call remains unverified. This clonotype was obtained from a human donor with ulcerative colitis or Crohn's disease, or a healthy co-twin of an affected twin (not recorded which). Source material: blood. This CDR3 reads CASSFGRLAGGGSYEQYF.